The 20 T cell receptor beta chains below all came from one sample that was sequenced in a study of cytomegalovirus exposure and HLA in healthy donors. This PCR relied on a set of 60 Vbeta primers and 13 Jbeta primers. This table comes from immunoSEQ multiplex PCR, and its TCRdb copy is limited to in-frame clones, with some not included. This sample has tens of thousands of clones, with roughly 80% found just once. The sample comprised PBMCs. The receptors derive from a man younger than 40 in good health and CMV-seronegative.

The chain combines TRBV21-1 with TRBJ1-6; the D call of TRBD1 is as the table states it, not checked on the DNA. TRBV21-1 is a pseudogene locus. This CDR3 spans 17 amino acids. CDR3 nucleotides: TGTGCCAGCAGCAAAGCGCGCAAAGGGGCCCACAATTCACCCCTCCACTTT. Amino acid sequence: CASSKARKGAHNSPLHF.

The genes are TRBV29-1 and TRBJ2-7, with D unresolved. V lost 1 base to trimming and J lost 0 bases, with 10 bases between them. Germline loops: CDR1 SQVTM, CDR2 ANQGSEA. The length of the CDR3 is 14 residues. The CDR3 nucleotides are TGCAGCGTTGAAGTACAGTCGAGCTCCTACGAGCAGTACTTC. Residues: CSVEVQSSSYEQYF.

The rearrangement uses TRBV6-4 and TRBJ1-3; D is unclear. Germline V gene lookup returns CDR1 MRHNA and CDR2 SNTAGT. CDR3 length: 14 amino acids. Trimming cost V 3 bases and J 4 bases, with 10 bases left between them. The CDR3 loop reads CASSEFVAGNTIYF. CDR3 DNA: TGTGCCAGCAGTGAATTCGTAGCGGGAAACACCATATATTTT.

The chain employs TRBV9 and TRBJ2-5; weak D call: TRBD2 (5 bases). Trimming shortened V by 3 bases and J by 5 bases, and 8 bases separated the two germline ends. CDR3 size: 12 residues. Germline V lookup: CDR1 SGDLS, CDR2 YYNGEE. CDR3 in amino acids: CASSARGETQYF. The CDR3 DNA follows: TGTGCCAGCAGCGCACGAGGGGAGACCCAGTACTTC.

The chain joins TRBV27 to TRBJ2-7, with TRBD1 identical over 11 bases. The germline V gene has CDR1 MNHEY and CDR2 SMNVEV (reference sequence). Losses at the gene ends were 7 bases for V and 4 bases for J; bases not matched to a gene: 9. The CDR3 runs to 15 residues. CDR3 DNA sequence: TGTGCCAGCACCCCGGAGGGACAGGGGGTATACGAGCAGTACTTC. Its translation is CASTPEGQGVYEQYF.

By proportion, this clone is medium-sized (0.01 to 0.1%). The rearrangement links TRBV4-3 to TRBJ2-6; a possible D gene is TRBD2 (5 bases). The germline V gene has CDR1 LGHNA and CDR2 YSLEER. Trimming removed 0 bases from V and 0 bases from J, with 6 bases in between. This CDR3 region has 16 residues. The CDR3 protein is CASSQEEGSGANVLTF. DNA of the CDR3: TGCGCCAGCAGCCAAGAAGAGGGCTCTGGGGCCAACGTCCTGACTTTC.

This clone was seen a single time. CDR3 bases: TGTGCCAGCAGTGAAACTAGCGGGGGTTTCACCGGGGAGCTGTTTTTT. Amino acid sequence: CASSETSGGFTGELFF. The chain employs TRBV25-1 and TRBJ2-2; TRBD2 agrees at 11 bases. There are 16 residues in the CDR3. Looked up from germline, CDR1 is MGHDK and CDR2 is SYGVNS. Unmatched junction bases numbered 3, after V lost 2 bases and J lost 4 bases.

The chain uses TRBV7-9 and TRBJ2-4; D possibly corresponds to TRBD1 (5 bases). This CDR3 comprises 14 residues. CDR1 and CDR2 from the germline V gene are SEHNR and FQNEAQ (reference sequence). V gave up 5 bases and J gave up 5 bases, with 13 bases separating them. The CDR3 DNA reads as TGTGCCAGCAGCCATGGACAACCTGAAAACATTCAGTACTTC. It specifies CASSHGQPENIQYF.

The chain combines TRBV2 with TRBJ2-1; weak D call: TRBD1 (5 bases). This CDR3 has 16 residues. Trimming shortened V by 1 base and J by 2 bases, and 12 bases separated the two germline ends. Germline V gives CDR1 SNHLY, CDR2 FYNNEI. The CDR3 DNA is TGTGCCAGCAGTGAAGTGCTAGGGGTGACCTACAATGAGCAGTTCTTC. This gives the protein CASSEVLGVTYNEQFF.

The rearrangement links TRBV7-2 to TRBJ2-2, with D possibly matching TRBD2 (5 bases). Germline lookup yields CDR1 SGHTA and CDR2 FQGNSA. V was clipped by 5 bases and J by 6 bases, with 10 bases between them. The CDR3 totals 13 residues. CDR3 nucleotide sequence: TGTGCCAGCAGCCCCGAGGGATCCGGGGAGCTGTTTTTT. As protein: CASSPEGSGELFF.

Here the CDR3 DNA reads TGCGCCAGCAGCCCGGTGACAGGAGGCGCCGGGGAGCTGTTTTTT. Translation: CASSPVTGGAGELFF. The chain has TRBV5-1 and TRBJ2-2, with D maybe TRBD1 (6 bases). The V gene's germline CDR1 is SGHRS and CDR2 YFSETQ. The CDR3 extends over 15 amino acids. V dropped 4 bases and J dropped 6 bases, with 16 bases sitting between them.

This chain joins TRBV5-6 and TRBJ1-2; 7 nucleotides agree with TRBD1. V dropped 4 bases and J dropped 4; count of bases not matched to a gene: 10. This CDR3 comprises 15 residues. The germline V gene encodes CDR1 SGHDT and CDR2 YYEEEE. As DNA, the CDR3 is TGTGCCAGCAGCGCCGACAGGGCCTTACTCTATGGCTACACCTTC. It codes for CASSADRALLYGYTF.

The chain uses TRBV2 and TRBJ2-3, with D possibly being TRBD2 (6 bases). Germline V lookup: CDR1 SNHLY, CDR2 FYNNEI. The CDR3 is 14 residues long. The V end lost 6 bases, the J end lost 6 bases, and 16 bases lay between the germline ends. The CDR3 coding sequence is TGTGCCAGCAGCAACGGGTTTGGGGGGGATACGCAGTATTTT. It is translated as CASSNGFGGDTQYF.

This clone was seen once. The V gene is TRBV12-5, the J gene TRBJ2-2; 8 nucleotides match TRBD1. J gave up 0 bases and V 4 bases, and 7 bases lay outside the gene matches. Germline CDR1 is LGHNT and CDR2 is FRNRAP. The CDR3 has 17 amino acids. This chain's CDR3 is CASGSLTGAANTGELFF. CDR3 DNA sequence: TGTGCTAGTGGTTCCCTGACAGGGGCAGCGAACACCGGGGAGCTGTTTTTT.

The V call is TRBV7-9, the J call TRBJ1-5; D ambiguous. This CDR3 region has 14 residues. Germline-derived CDR1 and CDR2 are SEHNR and FQNEAQ (reference sequence). Trimming stripped 5 bases from V and 5 bases from J, with 13 bases between. CDR3 nucleotides: TGTGCCAGCAGCCCGTCTAATCCCGATCAGCCCCAGCATTTT. This codes for CASSPSNPDQPQHF.

This clone appeared a single time. This chain uses TRBV6-5 with TRBJ1-6; 8 bases match TRBD1. CDR3 length equals 15 residues. Germline loops: CDR1 MNHEY, CDR2 SVGAGI. Losses at the gene ends were 2 bases for V and 7 bases for J; bases not matched to a gene: 4. The CDR3 loop is CASSYRQGFNSPLHF. CDR3 bases: TGTGCCAGCAGTTACAGACAGGGGTTCAATTCACCCCTCCACTTT.

The rearrangement joins TRBV30 to TRBJ1-1, with a possible D match to TRBD1 (6 bases). CDR1 and CDR2 (germline): GTSNPN, SVGIG (reference sequence). CDR3 length equals 13 residues. V shed 2 bases and J shed 11 bases, with 18 bases lying between them. CDR3 DNA sequence: TGTGCCTGGAGTTACGCGCGGGGGCGCGTCGCTTTCTTT. It yields the protein CAWSYARGRVAFF.

The chain links TRBV6-6 to TRBJ1-5; perhaps TRBD1 as D (5 bases). Germline lookup yields CDR1 MNHNY and CDR2 SVGAGI (reference sequence). This CDR3 comprises 16 residues. The V and J ends lost 2 bases and 3 bases respectively, with 14 bases between them. CDR3 DNA sequence: TGTGCCAGCAGTTACAAGCGGGGGGACCCCAATCAGCCCCAGCATTTT. This encodes CASSYKRGDPNQPQHF.

V gene TRBV29-1 combines with J gene TRBJ1-1, with D possibly being TRBD1 (5 bases). V lost 7 bases and J lost 4, with 13 bases in between. CDR3 size: 12 residues. Germline V gene sequence: CDR1 SQVTM, CDR2 ANQGSEA. In nucleotides, the CDR3 is TGCAGCGCCCTACGGGGGGGCACTGAAGCTTTCTTT. It yields the protein CSALRGGTEAFF.

The chain carries TRBV29-1 and TRBJ2-7; D possibly corresponds to TRBD2 (6 bases). The germline CDR1 and CDR2 sequences are SQVTM and ANQGSEA. This CDR3 has 11 amino acids. V lost 6 bases to trimming and J lost 6 bases, with 12 bases between them. DNA of the CDR3: TGCAGCGTCAGGGAGGTCCGCGAGCAGTACTTC. Translated, it gives CSVREVREQYF.